These 14 T cell receptor beta chains were all obtained from the same sample, sequenced in a study of response to subunit inactivated influenza vaccine. TCRdb ran MiXCR on the RT-PCR reads and lists one entry per CDR3 protein. This table has approximately 530,000 distinct CDR3 sequences, roughly 13% appearing once. This specimen was PBMCs from blood, taken more than 35 days after vaccination. These TCRs come from a man aged 50-60 years who received an inactivated influenza vaccine.

In its sample, this clonotype was seen a few times. The rearrangement links TRBV20-1 to TRBJ1-1, with D maybe TRBD1 (6 bases). The CDR3 is 13 residues long. V was pared by 3 bases and J by 3 bases, with 11 bases between. Looked up from germline, CDR1 is DFQATT and CDR2 is SNEGSKA (reference sequence). This chain's CDR3 is CSARAGADTEAFF. CDR3 nucleotides: TGCAGTGCTAGGGCGGGGGCGGACACTGAAGCTTTCTTT.

The J gene is TRBJ2-2, the V gene TRBV7-9, with D possibly matching TRBD1 (6 bases). The CDR3 sequence is 15 residues long. In germline, CDR1 is SEHNR, CDR2 FQNEAQ (reference sequence). V was shortened by 1 base and J by 6 bases, with 12 bases between the two germline ends. The DNA of the CDR3 is TGTGCCAGCAGCTTAGGGTCCGGACAGCCCGGGGAGCTGTTTTTT. The encoded protein is CASSLGSGQPGELFF.

This clonotype has more than one count but fewer than ten. CDR3: CSASSGSGPGELFF. CDR3 DNA: TGCAGTGCTAGCTCGGGGTCGGGGCCCGGGGAGCTGTTTTTT. The chain carries TRBV20-1 and TRBJ2-2; D tentatively reads TRBD1 or TRBD2 (5 bases each). The CDR3 is 14 amino acids. Per germline, CDR1 DFQATT and CDR2 SNEGSKA (reference sequence). V lost 3 bases and J lost 6, with 14 bases in between.

There are a few counts of this clonotype. The V gene is TRBV2, the J gene TRBJ1-4; weak D call: TRBD1 (6 bases). Trimming left V 3 bases short and J 6 bases short, with 8 bases between. The CDR3 loop spans 13 amino acids. Germline CDR1 is SNHLY and CDR2 is FYNNEI. Here the CDR3 DNA reads TGTGCCAGCAGTGAGTACAGGGATGAAAAACTGTTTTTT. Translation gives CASSEYRDEKLFF.

The chain recombines TRBV4-1 with TRBJ2-1; D call uncertain. Germline CDR1 MGHRA, CDR2 YSYEKL. Trimming pared 4 bases from V and 9 bases from J, leaving 28 bases between. This CDR3 is built from 18 residues. The CDR3 bases are TGCGCCAGCAGCCTTCAGAGCCAGACCGGGTCTCTTTTGGGTGAGCAGTTCTTC. Protein: CASSLQSQTGSLLGEQFF.

This clonotype was counted many times. The genes are TRBV29-1 and TRBJ2-2, with 16 bases aligning to TRBD2. From germline, CDR1 is SQVTM and CDR2 ANQGSEA. V lost 8 bases and J lost 1; bases outside the gene matches: 7. CDR3 length: 17 amino acids. DNA for the CDR3: TGCAGCTTCCGAGGGACTAGCGGGAGGGGGAACACCGGGGAGCTGTTTTTT. Translated, it gives CSFRGTSGRGNTGELFF.

The V gene is TRBV6-1, the J gene TRBJ2-3, with TRBD2 matching over 13 bases. The CDR3 sequence is 17 residues long. CDR1 is MNHNS, CDR2 SASEGT, per germline. V was pared by 0 bases and J by 1 base, with 1 base of the junction left unmatched. The CDR3 protein is CASSEAGLAGGTDTQYF. The CDR3, as DNA: TGTGCCAGCAGTGAAGCTGGACTAGCGGGGGGCACAGATACGCAGTATTTT.

This clonotype showed up just a few times. The CDR3: CASSLYRDYEQYF. For the CDR3, the DNA is TGTGCCAGCAGTTTATACAGGGACTACGAGCAGTACTTC. V gene TRBV12-3 or TRBV12-4 combines with J gene TRBJ2-7; D may be TRBD1 (6 bases). The CDR3 covers 13 residues. Trimming took 2 bases from V and 3 from J, leaving 8 bases between them.

The gene calls are TRBV20-1 and TRBJ2-3; tentatively, D is TRBD2 (6 bases). V was pared by 3 bases and J by 1 base, with 20 bases between. This CDR3 region has 17 residues. Per germline, CDR1 DFQATT and CDR2 SNEGSKA (reference sequence). The CDR3 DNA is TGCAGTGCTAGGGGAGTAGAAAGGGCGGGACGCACAGATACGCAGTATTTT. It yields the protein CSARGVERAGRTDTQYF.

This clonotype has more than one count but fewer than ten. The CDR3 nucleotides are TGTGCCAGCAGCCAAGATCGTGGGTCGGGAGCCACAGATACGCAGTATTTT. It codes for CASSQDRGSGATDTQYF. The genes are TRBV4-2 and TRBJ2-3; possible D gene TRBD2, 6 bases. Trimming cost V 0 bases and J 2 bases, with 15 bases left between them. The germline V gene has CDR1 LGHNA and CDR2 YNFKEQ. CDR3 size: 17 residues.

The chain is built from TRBV7-2 and TRBJ2-1; D is possibly TRBD1 (5 bases). With 4 bases removed from V and 7 bases from J, the gap between germline ends came to 14 bases. This CDR3 is built from 14 residues. The germline V gene encodes CDR1 SGHTA and CDR2 FQGNSA. The CDR3 DNA reads TGTGCCAGCAGCTCCTCGCCTAGGGGAAATGAGCAGTTCTTC. It specifies CASSSSPRGNEQFF.

A few counts support this clonotype. V usage is TRBV20-1 and J usage is TRBJ2-1, with a weak D call TRBD2 (6 bases). There are 15 residues in the CDR3. Germline V lookup: CDR1 DFQATT, CDR2 SNEGSKA (reference sequence). The CDR3 sequence is CCGRDGRADYNEQFF. The CDR3 DNA reads as TGCTGTGGTAGAGACGGGAGAGCAGATTACAATGAGCAGTTCTTC.

This chain links TRBV6-1 with TRBJ1-1, with D unresolved. This CDR3 has 13 residues. Germline CDR1 and CDR2: MNHNS and SASEGT. V was trimmed by 8 bases and J by 3 bases, leaving 13 bases between them. CDR3 region: CASLAGVDTEAFF. CDR3 DNA sequence: TGTGCCAGCCTGGCGGGCGTGGACACTGAAGCTTTCTTT.

In DNA form, the CDR3 reads TGTGCCAGCAGCTTAGGAGGGGGGGGGATTGGCAATGAGCAGTTCTTC. Its protein product is CASSLGGGGIGNEQFF. V is TRBV7-6 and J is TRBJ2-1; a weak D match, TRBD2 (7 bases). V lost 1 base and J 6 bases, leaving 16 bases between the germline ends. The germline gives CDR1 SGHVS, CDR2 FNYEAQ. The CDR3 spans 16 residues.